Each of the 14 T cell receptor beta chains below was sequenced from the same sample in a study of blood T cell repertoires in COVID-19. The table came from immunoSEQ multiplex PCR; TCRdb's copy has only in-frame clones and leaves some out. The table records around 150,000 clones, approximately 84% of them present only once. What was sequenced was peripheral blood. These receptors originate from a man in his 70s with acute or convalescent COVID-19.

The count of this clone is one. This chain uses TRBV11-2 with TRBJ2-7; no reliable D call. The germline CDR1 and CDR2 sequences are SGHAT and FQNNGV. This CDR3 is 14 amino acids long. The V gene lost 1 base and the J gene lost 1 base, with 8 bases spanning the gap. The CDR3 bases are TGTGCCAGCAGCTTAGTCCTTCCTTCCTACGAGCAGTACTTC. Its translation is CASSLVLPSYEQYF.

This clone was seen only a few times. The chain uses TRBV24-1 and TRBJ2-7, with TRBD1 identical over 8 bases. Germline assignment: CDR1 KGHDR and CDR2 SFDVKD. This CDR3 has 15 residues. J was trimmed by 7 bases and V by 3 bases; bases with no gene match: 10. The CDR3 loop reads CATSDPTGTGSEQYF. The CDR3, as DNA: TGTGCCACCAGTGATCCCACCGGGACAGGTTCGGAGCAGTACTTC.

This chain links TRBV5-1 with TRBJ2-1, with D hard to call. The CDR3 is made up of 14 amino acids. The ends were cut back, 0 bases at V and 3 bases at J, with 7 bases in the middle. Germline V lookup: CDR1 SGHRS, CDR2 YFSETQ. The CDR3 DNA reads TGCGCCAGCAGCTTGGACAACATCTACAATGAGCAGTTCTTC. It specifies CASSLDNIYNEQFF.

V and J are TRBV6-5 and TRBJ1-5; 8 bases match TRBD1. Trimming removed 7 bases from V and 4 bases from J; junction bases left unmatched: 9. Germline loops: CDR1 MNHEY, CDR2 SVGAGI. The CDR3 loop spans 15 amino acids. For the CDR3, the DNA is TGTGCCAGCACCTTTGACCGGGACAGGAATCAGCCCCAGCATTTT. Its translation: CASTFDRDRNQPQHF.

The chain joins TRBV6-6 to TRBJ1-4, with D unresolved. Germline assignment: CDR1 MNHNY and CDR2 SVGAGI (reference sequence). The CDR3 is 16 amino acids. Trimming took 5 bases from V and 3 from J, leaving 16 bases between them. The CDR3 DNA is TGTGCCAGCAGTCACGGCGTGGGTGCGGCTAATGAAAAACTGTTTTTT. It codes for CASSHGVGAANEKLFF.

The DNA of the CDR3 is TGTGCCAGTACTTTAGGGGTGAACACTGAAGCTTTCTTT. It yields the protein CASTLGVNTEAFF. The chain combines TRBV19 with TRBJ1-1, with D maybe TRBD1 (5 bases). There are 13 residues in the CDR3. V gave up 7 bases and J gave up 0 bases, with 9 bases separating them. In germline, CDR1 is LNHDA, CDR2 SQIVND (reference sequence).

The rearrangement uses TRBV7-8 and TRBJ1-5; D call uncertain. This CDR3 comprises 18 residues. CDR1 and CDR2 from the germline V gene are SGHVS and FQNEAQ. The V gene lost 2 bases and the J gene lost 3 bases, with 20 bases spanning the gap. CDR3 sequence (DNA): TGTGCCAGCAGCTTAAGACCGGCGCAGACCGGGGACAATCAGCCCCAGCATTTT. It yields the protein CASSLRPAQTGDNQPQHF.

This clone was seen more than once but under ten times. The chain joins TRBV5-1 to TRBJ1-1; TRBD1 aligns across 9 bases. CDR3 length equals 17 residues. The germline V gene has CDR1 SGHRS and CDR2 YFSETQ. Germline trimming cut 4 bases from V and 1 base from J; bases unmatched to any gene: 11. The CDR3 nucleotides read TGCGCCAGCAGCCGCCAGACAGGGGGGATAAGGAACACTGAAGCTTTCTTT. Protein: CASSRQTGGIRNTEAFF.

CDR3 in DNA: TGCGCCAGCAGCCCTACAGGGACCTACGAGCAGTACTTC. This sequence encodes CASSPTGTYEQYF. V gene TRBV5-1 combines with J gene TRBJ2-7; possible D gene TRBD1, 6 bases. Between the trimmed V and J ends, which lost 4 bases and 2 bases, there was a span of 10 bases. Germline CDR1 is SGHRS and CDR2 is YFSETQ. The CDR3 contains 13 residues.

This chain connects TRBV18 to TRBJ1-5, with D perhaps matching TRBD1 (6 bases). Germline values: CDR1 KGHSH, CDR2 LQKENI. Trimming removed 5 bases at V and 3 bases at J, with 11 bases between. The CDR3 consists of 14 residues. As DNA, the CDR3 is TGTGCCAGCTCAGGAGGACAGAACAATCAGCCCCAGCATTTT. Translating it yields CASSGGQNNQPQHF.

The CDR3 is CASSQGYHEQYF. CDR3 nucleotide sequence: TGTGCCAGCAGTCAGGGTTACCACGAGCAGTACTTC. The chain combines TRBV12-3 or TRBV12-4 with TRBJ2-7, with D possibly TRBD1 on 5 matching bases. Trimming left V 5 bases short and J 5 bases short, with 10 bases between. The CDR3 is 12 residues long.

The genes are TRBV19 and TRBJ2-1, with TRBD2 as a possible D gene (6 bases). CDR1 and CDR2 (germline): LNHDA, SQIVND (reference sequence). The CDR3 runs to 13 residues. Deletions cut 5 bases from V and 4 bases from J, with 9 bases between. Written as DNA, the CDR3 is TGTGCCAGTAGTTCGGGAGCGTACAATGAGCAGTTCTTC. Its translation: CASSSGAYNEQFF. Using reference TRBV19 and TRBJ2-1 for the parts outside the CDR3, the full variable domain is DGGITQSPKYLFRKEGQNVTLSCEQNLNHDAMYWYRQDPGQGLRLIYYSQIVNDFQKGDIAEGYSVSREKKESFPLTVTSAQKNPTAFYLCASSSGAYNEQFFGPGTRLTVL.

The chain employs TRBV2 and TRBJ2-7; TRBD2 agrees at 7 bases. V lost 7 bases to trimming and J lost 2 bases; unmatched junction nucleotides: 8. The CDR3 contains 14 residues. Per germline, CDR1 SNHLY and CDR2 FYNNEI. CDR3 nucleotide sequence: TGTGCCAGCACTTTCGGAGCGGGAACCTACGAGCAGTACTTC. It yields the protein CASTFGAGTYEQYF.

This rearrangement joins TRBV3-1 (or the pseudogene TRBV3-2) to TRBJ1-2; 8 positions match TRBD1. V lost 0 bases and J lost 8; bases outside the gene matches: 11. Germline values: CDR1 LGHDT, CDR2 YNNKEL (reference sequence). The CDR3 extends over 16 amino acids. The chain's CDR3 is CASSQDGGRGRGGYTF. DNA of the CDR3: TGTGCCAGCAGCCAAGATGGGGGCAGGGGGCGTGGAGGCTACACCTTC.